These T cell receptor beta chains were read from a single sample in a study of cytomegalovirus exposure and HLA in healthy donors. Generated by immunoSEQ multiplex PCR, the TCRdb table keeps only in-frame clones and is missing some. The repertoire consists of 95,000 to 110,000 clones, with around four fifths occurring once and the leading ten covering roughly 1.9%. The sample taken for sequencing was PBMCs. The source is a woman in her 40s in good health and CMV-seronegative. Both conserved end residues are part of each CDR3. A D gene is named only where the DNA matches it firmly. Expanded clones get a size class; other rows say once, few or many, or leave the size out.

d_call	v_call	j_call	clone_size	cdr3_aa	cdr3_nt
TRBD1	TRBV27	TRBJ1-1	.	CATSGQGDTEAFF	TGTGCCACCTCGGGACAGGGGGACACTGAAGCTTTCTTT
TRBD1	TRBV19	TRBJ2-7	once	CASSPVGTADNEQYF	TGTGCCAGTAGTCCGGTCGGGACAGCAGATAACGAGCAGTACTTC
TRBD2	TRBV27	TRBJ2-1	.	CASSSPGAGAYNEQFF	TGTGCCAGCAGTTCCCCCGGGGCGGGAGCTTACAATGAGCAGTTCTTC
TRBD2	TRBV11-3	TRBJ2-2	.	CASSPGLAATGELFF	TGTGCCAGCAGCCCCGGACTAGCGGCCACCGGGGAGCTGTTTTTT
.	TRBV6-1	TRBJ1-1	few	CASSNYGTEAFF	TGTGCCAGCAGCAATTACGGCACTGAAGCTTTCTTT
TRBD2	TRBV27	TRBJ2-3	.	CASSLSRTSSGEGRTDTQYF	TGTGCCAGCAGTTTATCCCGCACTTCCTCGGGGGAGGGTAGAACAGATACGCAGTATTTT
TRBD1	TRBV6-6	TRBJ1-4	.	CASNRDRDEKLFF	TGTGCCAGCAACCGGGACAGGGATGAAAAACTGTTTTTT
TRBD2	TRBV7-2	TRBJ2-2	.	CASTEEWAGVRSLTGELFF	TGTGCCAGCACCGAGGAATGGGCGGGAGTCCGGAGTCTTACCGGGGAGCTGTTTTTT
.	TRBV27	TRBJ2-1	once	CASSLGPASVYNEQFF	TGTGCCAGCAGTTTAGGTCCCGCTAGCGTCTACAATGAGCAGTTCTTC
.	TRBV20-1	TRBJ1-2	.	CSARTGYGYTF	TGCAGTGCTAGGACAGGCTATGGCTACACCTTC
.	TRBV28	TRBJ2-3	few	CASSLREGTDTQYF	TGTGCCAGCAGTTTACGAGAGGGCACAGATACGCAGTATTTT
TRBD1	TRBV7-2	TRBJ1-2	.	CASSLGTGQGYTF	TGTGCCAGCAGCTTAGGGACAGGGCAAGGCTACACCTTC